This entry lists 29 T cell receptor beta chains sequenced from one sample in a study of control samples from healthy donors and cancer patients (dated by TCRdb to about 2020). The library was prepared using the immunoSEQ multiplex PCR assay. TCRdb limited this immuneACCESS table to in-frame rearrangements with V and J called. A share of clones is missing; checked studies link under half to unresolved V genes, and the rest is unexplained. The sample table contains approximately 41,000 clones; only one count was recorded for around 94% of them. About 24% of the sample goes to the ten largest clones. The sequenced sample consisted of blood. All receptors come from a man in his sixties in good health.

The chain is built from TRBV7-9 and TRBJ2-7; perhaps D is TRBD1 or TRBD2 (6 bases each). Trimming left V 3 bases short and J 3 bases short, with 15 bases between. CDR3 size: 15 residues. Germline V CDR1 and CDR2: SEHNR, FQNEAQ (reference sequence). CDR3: CASSLSGARDYEQYF. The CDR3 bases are TGTGCCAGCAGCTTGTCGGGGGCTAGGGACTACGAGCAGTACTTC.

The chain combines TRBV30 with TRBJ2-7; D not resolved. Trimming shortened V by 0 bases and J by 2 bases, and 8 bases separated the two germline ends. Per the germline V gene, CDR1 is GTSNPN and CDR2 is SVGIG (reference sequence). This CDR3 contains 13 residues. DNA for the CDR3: TGTGCCTGGAGTGTTGGCCAGCCCTACGAGCAGTACTTC. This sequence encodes CAWSVGQPYEQYF.

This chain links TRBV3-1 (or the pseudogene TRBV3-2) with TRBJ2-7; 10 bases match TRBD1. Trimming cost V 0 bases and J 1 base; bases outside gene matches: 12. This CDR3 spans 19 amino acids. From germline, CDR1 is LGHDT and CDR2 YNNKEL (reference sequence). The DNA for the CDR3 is TGTGCCAGCAGCCAAGATCTGACAGGGGGCGTTGTTCCGTCCTACGAGCAGTACTTC. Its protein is CASSQDLTGGVVPSYEQYF.

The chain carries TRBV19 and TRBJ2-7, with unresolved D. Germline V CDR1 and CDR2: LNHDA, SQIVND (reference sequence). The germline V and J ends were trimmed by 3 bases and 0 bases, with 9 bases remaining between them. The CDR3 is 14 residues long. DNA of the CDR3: TGTGCCAGTAGTATTCAAAGAAGCTCCTACGAGCAGTACTTC. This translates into CASSIQRSSYEQYF.

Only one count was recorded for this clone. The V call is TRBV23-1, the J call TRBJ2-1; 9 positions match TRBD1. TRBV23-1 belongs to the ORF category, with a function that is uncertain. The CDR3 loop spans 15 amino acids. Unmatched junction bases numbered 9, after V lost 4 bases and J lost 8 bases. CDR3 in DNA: TGCGCCAGCAGTCCCTCAGGGACAGGGTTGCATGAGCAGTTCTTC. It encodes CASSPSGTGLHEQFF.

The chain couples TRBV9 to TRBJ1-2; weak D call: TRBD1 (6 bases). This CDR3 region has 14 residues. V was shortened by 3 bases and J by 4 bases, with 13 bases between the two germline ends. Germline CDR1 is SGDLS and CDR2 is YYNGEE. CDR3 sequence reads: CASSDRGGGYGYTF. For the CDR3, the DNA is TGTGCCAGCAGCGACCGAGGAGGGGGCTATGGCTACACCTTC.

The CDR3 is CASSWTLNQPQHF. The CDR3 coding sequence is TGTGCCAGCAGTTGGACACTGAATCAGCCCCAGCATTTT. The V and J genes are TRBV28 and TRBJ1-5; D may be TRBD1 (5 bases). Germline CDR1 MDHEN, CDR2 SYDVKM. Trimming removed 4 bases from V and 4 bases from J, with 8 bases in between. The CDR3 extends over 13 amino acids.

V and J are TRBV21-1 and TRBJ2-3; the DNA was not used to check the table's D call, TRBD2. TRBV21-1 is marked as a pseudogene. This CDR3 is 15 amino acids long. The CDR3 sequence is CASPYFLRSTDTQYF. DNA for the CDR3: TGTGCCAGCCCGTACTTCCTTCGGAGCACAGATACGCAGTATTTT.

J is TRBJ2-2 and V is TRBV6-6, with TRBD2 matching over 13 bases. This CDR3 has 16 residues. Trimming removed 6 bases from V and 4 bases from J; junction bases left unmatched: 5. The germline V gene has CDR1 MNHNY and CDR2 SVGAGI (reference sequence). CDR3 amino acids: CASSRTSGSGTGELFF. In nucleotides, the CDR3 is TGTGCCAGCAGCCGGACTAGCGGGAGCGGCACCGGGGAGCTGTTTTTT.

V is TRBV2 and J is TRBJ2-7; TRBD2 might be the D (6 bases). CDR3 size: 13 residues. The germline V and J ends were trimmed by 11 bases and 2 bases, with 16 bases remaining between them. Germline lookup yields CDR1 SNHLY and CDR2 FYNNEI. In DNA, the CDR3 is TGTGCCGGCTCCCTGGGACTCACCTACGAGCAGTACTTC. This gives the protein CAGSLGLTYEQYF.

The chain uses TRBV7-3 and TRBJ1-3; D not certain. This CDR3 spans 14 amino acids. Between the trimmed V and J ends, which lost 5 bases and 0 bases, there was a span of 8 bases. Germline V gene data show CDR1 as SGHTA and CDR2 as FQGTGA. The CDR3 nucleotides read TGTGCCAGCAGCCTCGGGAGCTCTGGAAACACCATATATTTT. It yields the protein CASSLGSSGNTIYF. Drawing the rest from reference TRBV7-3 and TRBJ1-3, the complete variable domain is GAGVSQTPSNKVTEKGKYVELRCDPISGHTALYWYRQSLGQGPEFLIYFQGTGAADDSGLPNDRFFAVRPEGSVSTLKIQRTERGDSAVYLCASSLGSSGNTIYFGEGSWLTVV.

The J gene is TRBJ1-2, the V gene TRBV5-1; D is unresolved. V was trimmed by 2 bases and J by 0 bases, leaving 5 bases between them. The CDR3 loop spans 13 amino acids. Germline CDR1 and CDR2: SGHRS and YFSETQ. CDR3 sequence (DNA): TGCGCCAGCAGCTTTACATCTAACTATGGCTACACCTTC. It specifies CASSFTSNYGYTF.

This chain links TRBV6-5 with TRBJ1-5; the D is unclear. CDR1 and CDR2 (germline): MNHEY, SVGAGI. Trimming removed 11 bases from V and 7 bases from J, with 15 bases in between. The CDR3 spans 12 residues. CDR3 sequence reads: CACPWRKQPQHF. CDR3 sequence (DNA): TGTGCCTGTCCTTGGCGGAAACAGCCCCAGCATTTT.

The CDR3 coding sequence is TGTGCCAGCAGTTACTTAAGGGCCTCCTACGAGCAGTACTTC. Protein product: CASSYLRASYEQYF. The gene calls are TRBV6-2 or TRBV6-3 and TRBJ2-7; no reliable D call. Germline CDR1 and CDR2: MNHEY and SVGEGT. There are 14 residues in the CDR3. V lost 1 base to trimming and J lost 0 bases, with 7 bases between them.

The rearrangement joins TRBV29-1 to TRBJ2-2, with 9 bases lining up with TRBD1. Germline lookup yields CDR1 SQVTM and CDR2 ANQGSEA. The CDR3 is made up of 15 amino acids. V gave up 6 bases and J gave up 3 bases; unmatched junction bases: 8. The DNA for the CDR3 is TGCAGCGTAACCGGGACAGGGTATGACACCGGGGAGCTGTTTTTT. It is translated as CSVTGTGYDTGELFF.

CDR3 DNA: TGTGCCAGCAGCTCTCCGACAGGAGGAGAGACCCAGTACTTC. Translation: CASSSPTGGETQYF. The J gene is TRBJ2-5, the V gene TRBV7-9; a possible D gene is TRBD1 (6 bases). Trimming left V 4 bases short and J 4 bases short, with 13 bases between. The germline V gene encodes CDR1 SEHNR and CDR2 FQNEAQ (reference sequence). CDR3 length equals 14 residues.

The CDR3 DNA follows: TGTGCCAGCAGCTTAGGAGGCGGGGACGAGCAGTACTTC. Its translation is CASSLGGGDEQYF. The V and J genes are TRBV11-3 and TRBJ2-7; TRBD2 might be the D (6 bases). The CDR3 runs 13 residues. V lost 1 base to trimming and J lost 5 bases, with 9 bases between them. CDR1 is SGHNT and CDR2 is YENEEA in the germline V gene.

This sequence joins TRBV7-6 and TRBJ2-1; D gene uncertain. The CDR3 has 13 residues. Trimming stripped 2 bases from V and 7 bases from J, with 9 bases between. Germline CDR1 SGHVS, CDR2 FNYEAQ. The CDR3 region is CASSLFPRNEQFF. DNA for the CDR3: TGTGCCAGCAGCTTATTCCCGAGGAATGAGCAGTTCTTC.

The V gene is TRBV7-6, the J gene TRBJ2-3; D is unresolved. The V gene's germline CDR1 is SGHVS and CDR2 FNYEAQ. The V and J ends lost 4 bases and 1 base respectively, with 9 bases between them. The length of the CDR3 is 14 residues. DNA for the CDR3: TGTGCCAGCAGCTCCTCGCCCGGCACAGATACGCAGTATTTT. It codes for CASSSSPGTDTQYF.

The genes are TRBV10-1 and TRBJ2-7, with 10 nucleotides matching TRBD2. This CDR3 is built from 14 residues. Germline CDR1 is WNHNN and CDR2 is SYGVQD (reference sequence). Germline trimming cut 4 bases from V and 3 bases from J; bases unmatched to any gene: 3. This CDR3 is CASSAASGSYEQYF. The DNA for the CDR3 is TGCGCCAGCAGTGCAGCTAGCGGGAGCTACGAGCAGTACTTC.

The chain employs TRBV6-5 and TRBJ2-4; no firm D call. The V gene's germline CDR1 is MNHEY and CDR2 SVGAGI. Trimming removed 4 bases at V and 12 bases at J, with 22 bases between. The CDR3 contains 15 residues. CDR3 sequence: CASSSLASGPLYQYF. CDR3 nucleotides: TGTGCCAGCAGTTCCCTCGCTTCCGGACCACTGTATCAGTACTTC.

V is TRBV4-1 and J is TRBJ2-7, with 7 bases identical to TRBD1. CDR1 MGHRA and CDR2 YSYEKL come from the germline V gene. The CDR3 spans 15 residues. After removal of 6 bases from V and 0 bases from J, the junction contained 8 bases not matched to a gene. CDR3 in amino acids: CASSQSGTDSYEQYF. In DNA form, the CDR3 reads TGCGCCAGCAGTCAGTCCGGGACAGACTCCTACGAGCAGTACTTC.

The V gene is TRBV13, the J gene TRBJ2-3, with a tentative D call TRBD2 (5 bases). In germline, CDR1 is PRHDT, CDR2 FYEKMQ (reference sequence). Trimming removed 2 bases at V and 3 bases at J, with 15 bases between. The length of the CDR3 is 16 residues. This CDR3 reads CASSLPGWHKTDTQYF. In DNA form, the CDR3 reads TGTGCCAGCAGCTTACCGGGGTGGCATAAAACAGATACGCAGTATTTT.

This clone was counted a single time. This CDR3 reads CASSLRQGLLFF. The CDR3 bases are TGTGCCAGCAGCCTACGACAGGGACTCCTGTTTTTT. J is TRBJ1-4 and V is TRBV7-9; 7 nucleotides agree with TRBD1. Trimming took 5 bases from V and 14 from J; bases not matched to a gene: 8. CDR1 SEHNR and CDR2 FQNEAQ come from the germline V gene (reference sequence). This CDR3 is 12 amino acids long.

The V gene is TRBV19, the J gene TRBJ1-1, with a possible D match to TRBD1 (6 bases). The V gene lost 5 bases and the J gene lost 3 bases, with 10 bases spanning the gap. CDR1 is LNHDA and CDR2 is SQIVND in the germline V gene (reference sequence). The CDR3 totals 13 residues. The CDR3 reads CASSVQGDTEAFF. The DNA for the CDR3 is TGTGCCAGTAGTGTACAGGGCGACACTGAAGCTTTCTTT.

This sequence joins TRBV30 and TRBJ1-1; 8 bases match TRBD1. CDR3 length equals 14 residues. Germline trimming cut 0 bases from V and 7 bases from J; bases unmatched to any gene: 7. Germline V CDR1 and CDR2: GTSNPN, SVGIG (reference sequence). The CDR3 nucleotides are TGTGCCTGGAGTGTGGCCGGGACAGGTAGTGAAGCTTTCTTT. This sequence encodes CAWSVAGTGSEAFF.

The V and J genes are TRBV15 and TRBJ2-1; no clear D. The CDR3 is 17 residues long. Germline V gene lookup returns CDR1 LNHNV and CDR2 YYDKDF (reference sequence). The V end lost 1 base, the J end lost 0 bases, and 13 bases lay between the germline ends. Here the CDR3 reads CATSRVRSGRSYNEQFF. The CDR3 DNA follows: TGTGCCACCAGCAGAGTGAGGTCAGGTCGCTCCTACAATGAGCAGTTCTTC.

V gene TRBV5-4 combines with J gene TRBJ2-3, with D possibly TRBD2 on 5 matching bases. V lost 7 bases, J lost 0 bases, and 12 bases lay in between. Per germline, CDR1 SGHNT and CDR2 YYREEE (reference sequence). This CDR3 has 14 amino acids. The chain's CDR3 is CASAPSGSTDTQYF. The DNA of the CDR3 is TGTGCCAGCGCCCCCAGCGGCAGCACAGATACGCAGTATTTT. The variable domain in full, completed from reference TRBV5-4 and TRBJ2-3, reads ETGVTQSPTHLIKTRGQQVTLRCSSQSGHNTVSWYQQALGQGPQFIFQYYREEENGRGNFPPRFSGLQFPNYSSELNVNALELDDSALYLCASAPSGSTDTQYFGPGTRLTVL.

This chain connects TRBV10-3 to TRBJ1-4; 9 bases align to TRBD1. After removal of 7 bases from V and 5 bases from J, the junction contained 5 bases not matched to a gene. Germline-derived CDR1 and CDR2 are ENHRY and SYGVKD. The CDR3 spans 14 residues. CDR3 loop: CAITSGQGNEKLFF. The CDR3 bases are TGTGCCATCACCTCGGGACAGGGCAATGAAAAACTGTTTTTT.